This T cell receptor beta chain was observed in a study of technical replicates of blood from a few donors (dated by TCRdb to about 2017). Regarding this clone: This clone's antigen is unknown. No much larger clonotype is one base removed from it; base qualities were not supplied.

Library creation used the immunoSEQ multiplex PCR assay. As stored in TCRdb, this immuneACCESS dataset retains in-frame rearrangements with V and J assigned. A fraction of the clones does not appear; measured against another copy, unresolved V genes explain less than half of the discrepancy, and the remainder lacks a known reason. In this sample the table shows some 98,000 clones, approximately 95% of which occur a single time. 0.2% to 0.25% of the sample rests with the top ten. There are 15 amino acids in the CDR3, from cysteine to phenylalanine inclusive. Only the CDR3 portion is preserved as DNA: 45 bases, with reading frame beginning at the first base. Trimming costs V 6 bases and J 0 bases, and their ends lie 12 bases apart. The CDR1 and CDR2 encoded by the germline V gene are SNHLY and FYNNEI.

This receptor was identified in a human donor in good health. The chain employs TRBV2 and TRBJ2-1; TRBD2 might be the D gene, on 6 matching bases. Sequenced sample: T cells isolated from PBMCs. CDR3 reads: CASRGGHSSYNEQFF. In nucleotide form, the sequence is TGTGCCAGCAGAGGAGGGCACAGCTCCTACAATGAGCAGTTCTTC.